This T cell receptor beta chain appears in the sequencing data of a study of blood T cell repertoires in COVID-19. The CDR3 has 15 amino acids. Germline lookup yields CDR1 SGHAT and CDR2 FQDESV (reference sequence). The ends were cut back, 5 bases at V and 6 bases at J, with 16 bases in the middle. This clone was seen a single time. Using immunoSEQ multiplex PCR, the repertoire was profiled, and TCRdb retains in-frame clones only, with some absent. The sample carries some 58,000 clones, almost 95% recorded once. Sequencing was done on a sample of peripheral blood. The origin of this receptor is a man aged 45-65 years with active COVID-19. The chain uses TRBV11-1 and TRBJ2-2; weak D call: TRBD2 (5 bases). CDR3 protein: CASSLRGNMPGELFF. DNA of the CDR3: TGTGCCAGCAGCCTCCGGGGAAATATGCCCGGGGAGCTGTTTTTT.